The 3 T cell receptor beta chains reported below all come from one sample, sequenced in a study of blood T cell repertoires in COVID-19. Generated by immunoSEQ multiplex PCR, the TCRdb table keeps only in-frame clones and is missing some. The table lists fewer than 250,000 clones, about 93% of them singletons. Sequencing was carried out using peripheral blood. The receptors come from a man aged 55 to 70 with COVID-19, enrolled during active disease.

The CDR3 DNA follows: TGTGCCAGCAGCCATCTGGGGGCTAGCGGCCTTAGGGAGCAGTACTTC. It yields the protein CASSHLGASGLREQYF. This chain uses TRBV14 with TRBJ2-7; D perhaps matches TRBD2 (7 bases). Trimming removed 3 bases from V and 7 bases from J, with 22 bases in between. This CDR3 is 16 amino acids long. Germline V lookup: CDR1 SGHDN, CDR2 FVKESK.

The gene calls are TRBV20-1 and TRBJ1-2; D unclear. The V and J ends lost 3 bases and 1 base respectively, with 3 bases between them. The germline V gene encodes CDR1 DFQATT and CDR2 SNEGSKA (reference sequence). The length of the CDR3 is 11 residues. The CDR3: CSASGNYGYTF. The CDR3 DNA reads TGCAGTGCTAGCGGTAACTATGGCTACACCTTC.

V is TRBV24-1 and J is TRBJ2-1; 8 nucleotides agree with TRBD2. This CDR3 is built from 12 residues. The V segment lost 1 base and the J segment 15 bases; nucleotides outside the gene matches: 4. Germline assignment: CDR1 KGHDR and CDR2 SFDVKD. DNA of the CDR3: TGTGCCACCAGTGATTTAGCGGGAGCTCGGTTCTTC. Encoded protein: CATSDLAGARFF.